The subject of this entry is one T cell receptor (beta chain). This sample is part of a study of blood T cell repertoires in COVID-19. Per the study methods: Reference gene primer amplification yielded estimated nucleated cell counts. The method was immunoSEQ multiplex PCR; TCRdb's version includes in-frame clones alone and lacks a portion of them. V, J and clone size are taken as reported in that table, and D and trimming were inferred from the DNA itself. Of nearly 60,000 clones listed, around 89% are singletons. Unmatched junction bases numbered 5, after V lost 8 bases and J lost 4 bases. Germline V gene lookup returns CDR1 ENHRY and CDR2 SYGVKD. The CDR3 loop spans 13 amino acids.

This TCR was recovered from a man aged 60 to 75 with active COVID-19. V is TRBV10-3 and J is TRBJ2-3; 8 nucleotides align to TRBD1. Sequenced sample: peripheral blood. The CDR3 DNA sequence: TGTGCCATCGGACAGGGAGGTTCAGATACGCAGTATTTT. Protein sequence: CAIGQGGSDTQYF.